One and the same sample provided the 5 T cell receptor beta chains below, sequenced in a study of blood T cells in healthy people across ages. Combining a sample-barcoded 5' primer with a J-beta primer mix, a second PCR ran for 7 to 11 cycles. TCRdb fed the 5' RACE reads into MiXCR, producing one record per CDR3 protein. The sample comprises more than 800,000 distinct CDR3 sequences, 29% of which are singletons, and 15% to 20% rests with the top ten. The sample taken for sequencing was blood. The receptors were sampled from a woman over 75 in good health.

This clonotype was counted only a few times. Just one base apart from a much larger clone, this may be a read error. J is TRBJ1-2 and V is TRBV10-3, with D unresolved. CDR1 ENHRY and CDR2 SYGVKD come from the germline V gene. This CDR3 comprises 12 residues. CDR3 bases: TGTGCCACCAGTGAGTCGGGAGATGGCTACACCTTC. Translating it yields CATSESGDGYTF.

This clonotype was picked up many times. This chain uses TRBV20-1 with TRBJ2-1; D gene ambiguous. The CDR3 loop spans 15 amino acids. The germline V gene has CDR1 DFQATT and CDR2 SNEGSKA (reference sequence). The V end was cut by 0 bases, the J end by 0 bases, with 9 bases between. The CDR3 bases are TGCAGTGCTAGAGATGGCCACGTCTCCTACAATGAGCAGTTCTTC. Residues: CSARDGHVSYNEQFF.

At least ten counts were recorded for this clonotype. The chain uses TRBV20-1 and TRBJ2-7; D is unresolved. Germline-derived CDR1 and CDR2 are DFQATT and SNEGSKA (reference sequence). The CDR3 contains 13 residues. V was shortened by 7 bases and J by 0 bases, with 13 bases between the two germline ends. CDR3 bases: TGCAGTGTGTGGGCCCGGAGCTCCTACGAGCAGTACTTC. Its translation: CSVWARSSYEQYF.

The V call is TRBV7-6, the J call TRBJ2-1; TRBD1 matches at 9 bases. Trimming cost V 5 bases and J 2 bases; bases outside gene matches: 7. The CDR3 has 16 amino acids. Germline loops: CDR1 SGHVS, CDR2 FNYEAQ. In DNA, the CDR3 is TGTGCCAGCAGCGCAACCGGGACAGGGCCCTACAATGAGCAGTTCTTC. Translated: CASSATGTGPYNEQFF.

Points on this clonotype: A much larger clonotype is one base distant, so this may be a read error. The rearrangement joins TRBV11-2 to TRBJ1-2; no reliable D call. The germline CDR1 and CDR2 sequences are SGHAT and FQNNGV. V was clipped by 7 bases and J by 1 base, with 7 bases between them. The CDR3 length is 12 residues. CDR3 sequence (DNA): TGTGCCAGCATGGGGAGTAACTATGGCTACACCTTC. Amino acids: CASMGSNYGYTF.